This is a list of T cell receptor beta chains from one sample in a study of blood T cell repertoires in COVID-19. Profiling relied on immunoSEQ multiplex PCR, and the TCRdb table lists in-frame clones only, not all of them. Of about 60,000 clones in the sample, approximately 84% were seen once. Sequenced material: peripheral blood. Every receptor here comes from a man in his 70s with active COVID-19. CDR3s include the opening cysteine and the closing phenylalanine or tryptophan.

V gene: TRBV29-1
CDR3 protein: CSVGASGTGADTQYF

V gene: TRBV28
CDR3 protein: CASSFPYPDSAPLHF

V gene: TRBV28
CDR3 protein: CASTRAGTTGELFF

V gene: TRBV5-1
CDR3 protein: CASSAGTLQETQYF

V gene: TRBV6-2/TRBV6-3
CDR3 protein: CASSSPRLAGVEQFF

V gene: TRBV19
CDR3 protein: CAIGPLTAPRTEAFF

V gene: TRBV10-1
CDR3 protein: CASSVLAGDYEQYF

V gene: TRBV11-1
CDR3 protein: CASRITGAGNEQFF

V gene: TRBV10-3
CDR3 protein: CAVGTGVDEKLFF

V gene: TRBV6-5
CDR3 protein: CASSTGLAGETQYF

V gene: TRBV7-2
CDR3 protein: CASSRSQGSGGYTF

V gene: TRBV4-2
CDR3 protein: CASSQAKASGVSYEQYF

V gene: TRBV27
CDR3 protein: CASKKTGGTPNWDF

V gene: TRBV5-1
CDR3 protein: CASSFLAGGAGELFF

V gene: TRBV7-9
CDR3 protein: CASSLVGGNMNTEAFF

V gene: TRBV3-1/TRBV3-2
CDR3 protein: CASSTRTSGGYNEQFF

V gene: TRBV5-5
CDR3 protein: CASSVVFQETQYF

V gene: TRBV24-1
CDR3 protein: CAHIHGRTSGRRRYEQYF

V gene: TRBV5-1
CDR3 protein: CASSLKGASQETQYF

V gene: TRBV12-5
CDR3 protein: CASGLEEGGIQYF

V gene: TRBV7-8
CDR3 protein: CASSSYSGSANSGELFF

V gene: TRBV19
CDR3 protein: CASRPLPGGARGEQFF

V gene: TRBV2
CDR3 protein: CASRDYSHTGELFF

V gene: TRBV7-9
CDR3 protein: CASSLGTGGEKLFF

V gene: TRBV5-1
CDR3 protein: CASSSDRANTEAFF

V gene: TRBV29-1
CDR3 protein: CSVLLNYGYTF